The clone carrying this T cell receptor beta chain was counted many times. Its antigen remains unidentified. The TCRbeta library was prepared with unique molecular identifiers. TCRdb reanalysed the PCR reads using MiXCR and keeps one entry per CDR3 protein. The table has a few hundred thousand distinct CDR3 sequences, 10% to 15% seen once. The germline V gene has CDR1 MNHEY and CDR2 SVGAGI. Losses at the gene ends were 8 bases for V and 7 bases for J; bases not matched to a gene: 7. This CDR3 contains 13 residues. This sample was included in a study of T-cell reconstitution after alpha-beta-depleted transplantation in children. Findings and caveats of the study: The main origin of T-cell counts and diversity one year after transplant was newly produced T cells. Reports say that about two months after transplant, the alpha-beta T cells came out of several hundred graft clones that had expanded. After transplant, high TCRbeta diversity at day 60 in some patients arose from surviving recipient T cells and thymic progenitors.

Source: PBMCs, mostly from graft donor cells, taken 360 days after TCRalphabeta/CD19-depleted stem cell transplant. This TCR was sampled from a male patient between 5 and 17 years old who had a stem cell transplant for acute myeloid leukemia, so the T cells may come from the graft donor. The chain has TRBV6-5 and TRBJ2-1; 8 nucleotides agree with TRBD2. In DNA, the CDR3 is TGTGCCAGCGTTCTAGCGGGTCGTAATGAGCAGTTCTTC. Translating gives CASVLAGRNEQFF.